The clone carrying this T cell receptor (beta chain) was counted ten times or more. The antigen remains undetermined. This entry is derived from a study of T-cell reconstitution after alpha-beta-depleted transplantation in children. Study outcomes and limitations: Elevated TCRbeta diversity at day 60 was traced, in some patients, to surviving recipient T cells and thymic progenitors. At around two months after transplant, the alpha-beta T cells were reportedly derived from several hundred expanded clones that came from non-depleted graft cells. T-cell counts and diversity were attributed mostly to newly produced T cells one year after transplant.

Researchers prepared the TCRbeta library using unique molecular identifiers, the study reports. TCRdb re-called the PCR reads with MiXCR, one entry per CDR3 protein. The sample carries 70,000 or so distinct CDR3 sequences, 11% recorded once. The CDR3 consists of 15 residues. Trimming cost V 5 bases and J 2 bases; bases outside gene matches: 6. The germline CDR1 and CDR2 sequences are SGHAT and FQDESV (reference sequence). The TCR sequence derives from a boy aged 5 to 17 with acute myeloid leukemia, due to receive a stem cell transplant. The genes are TRBV11-1 and TRBJ2-1, with TRBD2 identical over 7 bases. Sample: PBMCs, taken before TCRalphabeta/CD19-depleted stem cell transplant. CDR3 sequence reads: CASSPTSETYNEQFF. The CDR3 region has the DNA TGTGCCAGCAGCCCCACTAGCGAGACCTACAATGAGCAGTTCTTC.